This entry is about one TCR beta chain. Using immunoSEQ multiplex PCR, the repertoire was profiled, and TCRdb retains in-frame clones only, with some absent. The sample carries 150,000 or so clones, approximately 90% recorded once. The data derive from a study of blood T cell repertoires in COVID-19. At the level of the study: Whether acute or convalescent, the COVID-19 samples came from the United States, Italy and Spain.

This CDR3 contains 16 residues. V lost 5 bases and J lost 2; bases outside the gene matches: 11. The V gene's germline CDR1 is SGHAT and CDR2 FQDESV (reference sequence). This receptor was identified in a woman in her 40s who had been exposed to COVID-19. The sequenced material came from PBMCs or T cells enriched from blood (not recorded which). The V gene is TRBV11-1, the J gene TRBJ2-7, with 8 bases aligning to TRBD2. The chain's CDR3 is CASSEPLAGPTYEQYF. CDR3 sequence (DNA): TGTGCCAGCAGCGAACCGTTAGCGGGGCCAACCTACGAGCAGTACTTC.